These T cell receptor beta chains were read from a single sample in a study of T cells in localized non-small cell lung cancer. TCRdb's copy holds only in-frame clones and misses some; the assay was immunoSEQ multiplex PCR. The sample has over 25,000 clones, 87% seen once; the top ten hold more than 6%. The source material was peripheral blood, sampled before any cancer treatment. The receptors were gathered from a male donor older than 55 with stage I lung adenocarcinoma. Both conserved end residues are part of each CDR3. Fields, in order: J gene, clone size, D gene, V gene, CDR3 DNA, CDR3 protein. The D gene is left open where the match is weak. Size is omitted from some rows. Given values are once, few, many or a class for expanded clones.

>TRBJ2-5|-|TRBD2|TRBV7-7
TGTGCCAGCAGCCTACCGAGCGGGGGGGCGGAGACCCAGTACTTC
CASSLPSGGAETQYF
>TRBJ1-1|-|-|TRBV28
TGTGCCAGCAGTCGAAAACGGACATCACCAGGCTGGGACACTGAAGCTTTCTTT
CASSRKRTSPGWDTEAFF
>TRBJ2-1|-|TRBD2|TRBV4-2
TGTGCCAGCAGCCAAAGGCCCATGCGGGGGGGCTCCTACAATGAGCAGTTCTTC
CASSQRPMRGGSYNEQFF
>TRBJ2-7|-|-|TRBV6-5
TGTGCCAGCAGTTACTCGGGGACTGGAACCTACGAGCAGTACTTC
CASSYSGTGTYEQYF
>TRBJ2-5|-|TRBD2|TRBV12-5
TGTGCTAGTGGTTTGGGAGGACTAGAAGAGACCCAGTACTTC
CASGLGGLEETQYF
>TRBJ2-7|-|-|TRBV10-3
TGTGCCATCAGCCGAGGGCCCGCCTACGAGCAGTACTTC
CAISRGPAYEQYF
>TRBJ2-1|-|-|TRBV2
TGTGCCAGCAGTCGCGATCTGGGCAATGAGCAGTTCTTC
CASSRDLGNEQFF
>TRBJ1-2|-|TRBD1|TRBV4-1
TGCGCCAGCAGCGGCCTCGAACCGGCAGGGGGCCATGGCTACACCTTC
CASSGLEPAGGHGYTF
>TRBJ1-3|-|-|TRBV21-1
TGTGCCATCCAACCCGGGGGAAACACCATATATTTT
CAIQPGGNTIYF
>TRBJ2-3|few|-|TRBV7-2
TGTGCCAGCAGCTTAGATCCGGTTGAAGATACGCAGTATTTT
CASSLDPVEDTQYF
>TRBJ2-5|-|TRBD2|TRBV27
TGTGCCAGCAGCCTCTTAGGGACTAGCGGAAAAGAGACCCAGTACTTC
CASSLLGTSGKETQYF
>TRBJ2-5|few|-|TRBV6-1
TGTGCCAGCGGACAAGAGACCCAGTACTTC
CASGQETQYF
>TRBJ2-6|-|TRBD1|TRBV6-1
TGTGCCAGTACAGGGGCTGGGGCCAACGTCCTGACTTTC
CASTGAGANVLTF
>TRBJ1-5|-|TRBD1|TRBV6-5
TGTGCCAGCAGTCGAGACAGGGGAGGCAATCAGCCCCAGCATTTT
CASSRDRGGNQPQHF
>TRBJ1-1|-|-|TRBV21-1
TGTGCCCTTCCAACGAGGGGGGCGCACAGGAACACTGAAGCTTTCTTT
CALPTRGAHRNTEAFF
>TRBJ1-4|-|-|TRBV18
TGTGCCAGCTCACGGTCAACTAATGAAAAACTGTTTTTT
CASSRSTNEKLFF